One and the same sample provided the 21 T cell receptor beta chains below, sequenced in a study of OX40 agonist ivuxolimab in advanced cancers. Sequencing was performed with immunoSEQ multiplex PCR; in TCRdb, only in-frame clones are kept and a portion is missing. This table has 35,000 to 45,000 clones, roughly 84% appearing once. This specimen consisted of CD4+ or CD8+ T cells sorted from blood, obtained in a trial of the OX40 agonist ivuxolimab. The receptors here all came from an adult with an advanced solid tumor such as melanoma, head and neck, liver or kidney cancer.

The CDR3 bases are TGTGCCAGCAGTTACGGGCTAGTGTACGAGCAGTACTTC. Protein: CASSYGLVYEQYF. The V call is TRBV6-5, the J call TRBJ2-7, with unresolved D. The CDR3 is made up of 13 amino acids. V lost 2 bases, J lost 4 bases, and 9 bases lay in between. CDR1 and CDR2 (germline): MNHEY, SVGAGI.

V is TRBV6-5 and J is TRBJ1-4, with TRBD1 matching 8 bases. J was trimmed by 5 bases and V by 4 bases; bases with no gene match: 3. This CDR3 is 14 amino acids long. Germline loops: CDR1 MNHEY, CDR2 SVGAGI. The CDR3 DNA reads TGTGCCAGCAGTTCGGGACAGGCGAATGAAAAACTGTTTTTT. This sequence encodes CASSSGQANEKLFF.

CDR3 loop: CASSKSDTQYF. CDR3 in DNA: TGTGCCAGCAGCAAGTCAGATACGCAGTATTTT. The chain links TRBV7-9 to TRBJ2-3; D is unresolved. Germline assignment: CDR1 SEHNR and CDR2 FQNEAQ (reference sequence). The germline V and J ends were trimmed by 5 bases and 4 bases, with 4 bases remaining between them. The CDR3 totals 11 residues.

The V call is TRBV30, the J call TRBJ1-1; D gene ambiguous. The germline gives CDR1 GTSNPN, CDR2 SVGIG (reference sequence). This CDR3 has 13 residues. V was trimmed by 0 bases and J by 3 bases, leaving 8 bases between them. The CDR3 spells CAWSVLEDTEAFF. The CDR3 DNA reads TGTGCCTGGAGTGTACTTGAGGACACTGAAGCTTTCTTT.

This clone has more than one count but fewer than ten. This chain links TRBV6-1 with TRBJ2-1, with 11 bases identical to TRBD1. Trimming cost V 6 bases and J 3 bases; bases outside gene matches: 4. This CDR3 has 15 residues. From germline, CDR1 is MNHNS and CDR2 SASEGT. CDR3: CASSPGTGGYNEQFF. The CDR3, as DNA: TGTGCCAGCAGCCCCGGGACAGGGGGCTACAATGAGCAGTTCTTC.

CDR3 protein: CASSWTSESATNEKLFF. Written as DNA, the CDR3 is TGCGCCAGCAGCTGGACCTCGGAGTCCGCAACTAATGAAAAACTGTTTTTT. The chain uses TRBV5-1 and TRBJ1-4; D not resolved. The V end lost 3 bases, the J end lost 0 bases, and 15 bases lay between the germline ends. CDR1 is SGHRS and CDR2 is YFSETQ in the germline V gene. This CDR3 is built from 17 residues.

This rearrangement joins TRBV5-1 to TRBJ2-3; 7 bases fit TRBD1. With 3 bases clipped from V and 2 bases from J, the junction kept 3 bases outside the gene matches. The CDR3 sequence is 14 residues long. CDR1 is SGHRS and CDR2 is YFSETQ in the germline V gene. DNA for the CDR3: TGCGCCAGCAGCTCAGGGACAGACACAGATACGCAGTATTTT. The encoded protein is CASSSGTDTDTQYF.

The V and J genes are TRBV9 and TRBJ2-7, with 10 bases fitting TRBD2. CDR1 and CDR2 from the germline V gene are SGDLS and YYNGEE. The CDR3 is made up of 15 amino acids. Germline trimming cut 4 bases from V and 1 base from J; bases unmatched to any gene: 5. CDR3 bases: TGTGCCAGCAGCCCCCGACTAGCGGGTTCCTACGAGCAGTACTTC. Protein sequence: CASSPRLAGSYEQYF.

The table lists this clone with a count of one. J is TRBJ1-6 and V is TRBV2; 7 positions match TRBD1. Germline V gene lookup returns CDR1 SNHLY and CDR2 FYNNEI. The CDR3 loop spans 15 amino acids. V lost 4 bases and J lost 0; bases outside the gene matches: 0. Written as DNA, the CDR3 is TGTGCCAGCAGTGCAGGGGGCTCCTATAATTCACCCCTCCACTTT. Residues: CASSAGGSYNSPLHF.

The CDR3 nucleotides read TGTGCCAGCAGCTTAGAGTCCAGGCGCGGACCGAACACTGAAGCTTTCTTT. Translating gives CASSLESRRGPNTEAFF. This chain joins TRBV11-2 and TRBJ1-1; no firm D call. Germline V lookup: CDR1 SGHAT, CDR2 FQNNGV. The CDR3 runs 17 residues. V gave up 0 bases and J gave up 1 base, with 15 bases separating them.

The gene calls are TRBV27 and TRBJ1-2; D is unclear. The CDR3 consists of 14 residues. V lost 2 bases and J lost 2, with 9 bases in between. Germline V CDR1 and CDR2: MNHEY, SMNVEV (reference sequence). This chain's CDR3 is CASSLGYGNYGYTF. The DNA for the CDR3 is TGTGCCAGCAGTTTAGGGTACGGCAACTATGGCTACACCTTC.

The chain has TRBV27 and TRBJ2-2, with a weak D call TRBD1 (7 bases). Germline V gives CDR1 MNHEY, CDR2 SMNVEV (reference sequence). CDR3 length equals 15 residues. V was shortened by 2 bases and J by 8 bases, with 15 bases between the two germline ends. The CDR3 DNA reads TGTGCCAGCAGTTTACTAGCGCCACAGGGGGGGGAGCTGTTTTTT. This encodes CASSLLAPQGGELFF.

The chain links TRBV6-6 to TRBJ2-7; weak D call: TRBD1 (6 bases). This CDR3 spans 13 amino acids. The germline CDR1 and CDR2 sequences are MNHNY and SVGAGI (reference sequence). Trimming stripped 6 bases from V and 0 bases from J, with 9 bases between. The CDR3 sequence: CASSSDSSYEQYF. The CDR3 coding sequence is TGTGCCAGCAGCTCGGACAGCTCCTACGAGCAGTACTTC.

This chain links TRBV9 with TRBJ2-1, with D possibly called TRBD1 or TRBD2 (6 bases each). V lost 3 bases to trimming and J lost 3 bases, with 13 bases between them. Germline assignment: CDR1 SGDLS and CDR2 YYNGEE. The length of the CDR3 is 15 residues. For the CDR3, the DNA is TGTGCCAGCAGCGGGGGGGCGACTAGCTACAATGAGCAGTTCTTC. It encodes CASSGGATSYNEQFF.

The DNA of the CDR3 is TGCGCCAGCAGCCAGGGCTGGGAGATCACTGAAGCTTTCTTT. It translates to CASSQGWEITEAFF. This chain uses TRBV4-1 with TRBJ1-1; D gene unclear. This CDR3 is 14 amino acids long. Germline CDR1 is MGHRA and CDR2 is YSYEKL. The ends were cut back, 3 bases at V and 4 bases at J, with 12 bases in the middle.

The genes are TRBV27 and TRBJ1-1; D is unresolved. This CDR3 is 14 amino acids long. Germline V gene data show CDR1 as MNHEY and CDR2 as SMNVEV (reference sequence). V was shortened by 3 bases and J by 1 base, with 9 bases between the two germline ends. CDR3 amino acids: CASSFRGGNTEAFF. DNA for the CDR3: TGTGCCAGCAGTTTCCGGGGAGGGAACACTGAAGCTTTCTTT.

This rearrangement joins TRBV18 to TRBJ1-2; unclear D gene. The CDR3 extends over 13 amino acids. V was pared by 5 bases and J by 6 bases, with 13 bases between. Germline V gene sequence: CDR1 KGHSH, CDR2 LQKENI. This CDR3 is CASSSQVGNGYTF. CDR3 nucleotides: TGTGCCAGCTCATCTCAAGTGGGGAATGGCTACACCTTC.

The chain is built from TRBV2 and TRBJ1-5; TRBD1 matches at 9 bases. The J segment lost 0 bases and the V segment lost 8 bases, leaving 8 bases of the junction unmatched. Germline loops: CDR1 SNHLY, CDR2 FYNNEI. The CDR3 consists of 16 residues. CDR3 in DNA: TGTGCCAGCGGGGCGGGACAGGGCCCTAGCAATCAGCCCCAGCATTTT. Translated, it gives CASGAGQGPSNQPQHF.

This chain joins TRBV5-6 and TRBJ1-2; no firm D call. The CDR3 is 13 amino acids. V gave up 4 bases and J gave up 3 bases, with 10 bases separating them. Germline V CDR1 and CDR2: SGHDT, YYEEEE. The CDR3 loop is CASSTTEDYGYTF. In DNA, the CDR3 is TGTGCCAGCAGCACAACAGAGGACTATGGCTACACCTTC.

The genes are TRBV5-4 and TRBJ2-1; maybe TRBD1 (6 bases). This CDR3 has 16 amino acids. Germline CDR1 SGHNT, CDR2 YYREEE (reference sequence). V was trimmed by 5 bases and J by 0 bases, leaving 15 bases between them. The CDR3 here is CASSYPGQSSYNEQFF. CDR3 in DNA: TGTGCCAGCAGTTATCCCGGACAGAGCTCCTACAATGAGCAGTTCTTC. The entire variable domain, with the rest obtained from reference TRBV5-4 and TRBJ2-1, is as follows: ETGVTQSPTHLIKTRGQQVTLRCSSQSGHNTVSWYQQALGQGPQFIFQYYREEENGRGNFPPRFSGLQFPNYSSELNVNALELDDSALYLCASSYPGQSSYNEQFFGPGTRLTVL.

The rearrangement links TRBV7-2 to TRBJ2-7, with TRBD2 matching over 7 bases. CDR3 length: 14 amino acids. Germline CDR1 reads SGHTA; CDR2 reads FQGNSA. J gave up 3 bases and V 5 bases, and 7 bases lay outside the gene matches. CDR3 coding DNA: TGTGCCAGCAGCCCGCGGGAGAAATTCTACGAGCAGTACTTC. Amino acid sequence: CASSPREKFYEQYF.